This T cell receptor (beta chain) was recorded in a study of T cell responses to AZD1222 COVID-19 vaccine. Study results and caveats: Repertoire collection took place solely once the T cell response had peaked. Among vaccine-associated CD4 TCRs, coverage spanned spike, with dominance at 160-218 and 743-854. With two AZD1222 doses given, Spike-specific TCR breadth and depth both rose.

Only in-frame clones appear in the TCRdb table, and some are missing; sequencing was by immunoSEQ multiplex PCR. The table has some 130,000 clones, 90% to 95% seen once. To note about this clone: The target antigen is unknown.

It was second doses at about 4 or about 12 weeks that were pooled. V lost 6 bases and J lost 10, with 12 bases in between. This CDR3 has 11 amino acids. Germline values: CDR1 MGHDK, CDR2 SYGVNS. This material consisted of peripheral blood, taken 28 days after the second AZD1222 dose. V and J are TRBV25-1 and TRBJ1-2; D ambiguous. The TCR comes from an adult who received the AZD1222 COVID-19 vaccine. CDR3 protein: CASRNRWDYTF. The DNA of the CDR3 is TGTGCCAGCAGGAATCGATGGGACTACACCTTC.